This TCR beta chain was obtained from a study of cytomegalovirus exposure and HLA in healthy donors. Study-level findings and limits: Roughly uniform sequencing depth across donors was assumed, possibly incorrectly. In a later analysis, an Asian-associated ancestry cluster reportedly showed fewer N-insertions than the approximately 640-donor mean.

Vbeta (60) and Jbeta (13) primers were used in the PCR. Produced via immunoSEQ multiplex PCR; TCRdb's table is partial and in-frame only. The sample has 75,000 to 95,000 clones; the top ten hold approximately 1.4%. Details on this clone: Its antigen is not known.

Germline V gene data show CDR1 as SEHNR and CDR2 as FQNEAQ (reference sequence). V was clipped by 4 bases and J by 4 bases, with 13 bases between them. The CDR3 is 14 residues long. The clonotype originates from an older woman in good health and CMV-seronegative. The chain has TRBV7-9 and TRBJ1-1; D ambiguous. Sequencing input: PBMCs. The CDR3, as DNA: TGTGCCAGCAGCTCCGGGGATTCGGGCACTGAAGCTTTCTTT. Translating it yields CASSSGDSGTEAFF.